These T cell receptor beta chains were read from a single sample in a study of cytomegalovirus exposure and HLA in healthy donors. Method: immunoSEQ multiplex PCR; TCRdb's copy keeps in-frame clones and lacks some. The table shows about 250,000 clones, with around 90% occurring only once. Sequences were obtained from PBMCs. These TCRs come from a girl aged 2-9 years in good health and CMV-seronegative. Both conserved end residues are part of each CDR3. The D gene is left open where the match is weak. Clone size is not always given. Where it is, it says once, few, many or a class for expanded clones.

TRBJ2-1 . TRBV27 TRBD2 TGTGCCAGCAAAGGAGGGACCCTGGGTAGCGGGTTCTACAATGAGCAGTTCTTC CASKGGTLGSGFYNEQFF
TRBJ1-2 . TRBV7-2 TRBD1 TGTGCCAGCAGCCCATGGGACAGGGTGTCCTCCGGCTACACCTTC CASSPWDRVSSGYTF
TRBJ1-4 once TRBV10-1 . TGCGCCAGCAGTCTACAGGGTCGTGAAAAACTGTTTTTT CASSLQGREKLFF
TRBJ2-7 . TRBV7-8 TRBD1 TGTGCCAGCAGCTTACCGGGACAGGCTTCCTACGAGCAGTACTTC CASSLPGQASYEQYF
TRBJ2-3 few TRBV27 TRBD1 TGTGCCAGCACCGACAGGGCGACAGATACGCAGTATTTT CASTDRATDTQYF
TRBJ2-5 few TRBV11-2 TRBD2 TGTGCCAGCAGCTTAGGGACTAGCGGACAAGAGACCCAGTACTTC CASSLGTSGQETQYF
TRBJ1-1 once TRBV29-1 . TGCAGCGCCACGTGGGCACCTGAAGCTTTCTTT CSATWAPEAFF
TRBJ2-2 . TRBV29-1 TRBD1 TGCAGCGTGTTTCCCGGGACAGGGAACACCGGGGAGCTGTTTTTT CSVFPGTGNTGELFF
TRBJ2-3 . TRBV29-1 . TGCAGCGTTCCTTCCCTTACAGATACGCAGTATTTT CSVPSLTDTQYF
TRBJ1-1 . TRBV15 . TGTGCCACCAGTGACTGGGGGGAGGGCACTGAAGCTTTCTTT CATSDWGEGTEAFF
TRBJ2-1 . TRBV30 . TGTGCCTGGAGTGTATCAGCAGGGGCCTCCTACAATGAGCAGTTCTTC CAWSVSAGASYNEQFF
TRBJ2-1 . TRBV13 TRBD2 TGTGCCAGCAGCTCAAACTTACGACTAGCGGAGTCCTACAATGAGCAGTTCTTC CASSSNLRLAESYNEQFF
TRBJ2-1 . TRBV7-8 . TGTGCCAGCAGCCACGAAAGGGGTACTTACAATGAGCAGTTCTTC CASSHERGTYNEQFF
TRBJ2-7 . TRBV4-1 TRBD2 TGCGCCAGCAGCCAAGAATCACTAGCGGGAGCGACCTACGAGCAGTACTTC CASSQESLAGATYEQYF
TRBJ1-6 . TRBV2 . TGTGCCAGCAGTGACGGCGGCGGGGGTTCACCCCTCCACTTT CASSDGGGGSPLHF
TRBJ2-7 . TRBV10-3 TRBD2 TGTGCCATCAGTGAGTCGAAGGGACTAGCGGCGAGGGAGCAGTACTTC CAISESKGLAAREQYF
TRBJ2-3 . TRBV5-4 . TGTGCCTTCCAGGGGTCGGGACTACCTAGCACAGATACGCAGTATTTT CAFQGSGLPSTDTQYF
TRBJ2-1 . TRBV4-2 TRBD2 TGTGCCAGCAGCCCCGCTCTAGCGGGAGGGGACAATGAGCAGTTCTTC CASSPALAGGDNEQFF
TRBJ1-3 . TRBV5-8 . TGTGCCAGCAGCTGGATGACAGGCTTCTCTGGAAACACCATATATTTT CASSWMTGFSGNTIYF
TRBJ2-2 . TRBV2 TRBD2 TGTGCCAGCAGCCGCCTAGCGGGAGGGGGGGAGCTGTTTTTT CASSRLAGGGELFF
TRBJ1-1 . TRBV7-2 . TGTGCCAGCAGCCCTGTCGTGGGAGGTGAAGCTTTCTTT CASSPVVGGEAFF
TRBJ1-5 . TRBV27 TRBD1 TGTGCCAGCAGTTCGAAGGTGGACAGGGAAAATCAGCCCCAGCATTTT CASSSKVDRENQPQHF
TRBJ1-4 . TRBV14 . TGTGCCAGCAGGGGCAGTCTTAATGAAAAACTGTTTTTT CASRGSLNEKLFF
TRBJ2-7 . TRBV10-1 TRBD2 TGCGCCAGCAGTTTAGCGGGCGGATCCTACGAGCAGTACTTC CASSLAGGSYEQYF
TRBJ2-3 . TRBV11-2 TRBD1 TGTGCCAGCAGCTGGGACAGGGTCACAGATACGCAGTATTTT CASSWDRVTDTQYF
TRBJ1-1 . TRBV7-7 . TGTGCCAGCAGCTCAAGCATGAACACTGAAGCTTTCTTT CASSSSMNTEAFF
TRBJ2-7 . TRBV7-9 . TGTGCCAGCAGCTTAAATAGCGCGGGGGAGCAGTACTTC CASSLNSAGEQYF
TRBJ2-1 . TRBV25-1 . TGTGCCAGCAGTGGTCGTAACAATGAGCAGTTCTTC CASSGRNNEQFF
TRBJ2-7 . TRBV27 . TGTGCCAGCAGTCCCCTCGGTGGTGAGCAGTACTTC CASSPLGGEQYF
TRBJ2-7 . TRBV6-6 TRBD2 TGTGCCAGCAGGGCTAATAGCGGGGTGTACTCCTACGAGCAGTACTTC CASRANSGVYSYEQYF
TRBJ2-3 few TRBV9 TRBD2 TGTGCCAGCAGCGAAAGACTAGCGGGGGTACTCGGCACAGATACGCAGTATTTT CASSERLAGVLGTDTQYF
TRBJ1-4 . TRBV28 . TGTGCCAGCAGTTCCCTGCGGGCAACTAATGAAAAACTGTTTTTT CASSSLRATNEKLFF
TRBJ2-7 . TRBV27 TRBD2 TGTGCCAGCAGGGGAAATATAGCGGGGGGATCCTACGAGCAGTACTTC CASRGNIAGGSYEQYF
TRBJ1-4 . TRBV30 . TGTGCCTGGGACGACCACGGGGGGACTAATGAAAAACTGTTTTTT CAWDDHGGTNEKLFF
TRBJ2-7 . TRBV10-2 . TGCGCCAGCATAGGACTAAACTACGAGCAGTACTTC CASIGLNYEQYF
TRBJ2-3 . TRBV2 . TGTGCCAGCAGGCGAGCTAGCACAGATACGCAGTATTTT CASRRASTDTQYF
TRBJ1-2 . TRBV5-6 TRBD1 TGTGCCAGCAGCCGGGGGACAGAGTTCTATGGCTACACCTTC CASSRGTEFYGYTF
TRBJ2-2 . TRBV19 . TGTGCCAGTAGAAAGGTCGGGTTCGCGAACACCGGGGAGCTGTTTTTT CASRKVGFANTGELFF
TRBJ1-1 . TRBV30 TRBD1 TGTGCCTGGACCCCAGGGGGCACTGAAGCTTTCTTT CAWTPGGTEAFF
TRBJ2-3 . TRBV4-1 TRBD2 TGCGCCAGCAGCCAACCACCGGGACTAGCGGGGGAGGATACGCAGTATTTT CASSQPPGLAGEDTQYF
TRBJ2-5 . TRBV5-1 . TGCGCCAGCAGCTACAACAGTGCTCAACAAGAGACCCAGTACTTC CASSYNSAQQETQYF
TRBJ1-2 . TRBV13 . TGTGCCAGCAGCCTAGGACGTTTACGGGGTTCTAACTATGGCTACACCTTC CASSLGRLRGSNYGYTF
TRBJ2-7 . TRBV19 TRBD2 TGTGCCAGTAGTATTCCTAGCGGGAGTGCCTACGAGCAGTACTTC CASSIPSGSAYEQYF
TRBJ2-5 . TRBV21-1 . TGTGCCAGCAGCAAAGTCCGGTGGGAGACCCAGTACTTC CASSKVRWETQYF
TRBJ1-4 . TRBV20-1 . TGCGGGGGGACAACTAATGAAAAACTGTTTTTT CGGTTNEKLFF
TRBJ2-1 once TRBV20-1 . TGCAGAATAGCGACATACAATGAGCAGTTCTTC CRIATYNEQFF
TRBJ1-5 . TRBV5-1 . TGCGCCAGCAGCTTGGGGACAGCTATCAATCAGCCCCAGCATTTT CASSLGTAINQPQHF
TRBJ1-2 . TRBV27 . TGTGCCAGCAGTCCCGCCAACAGGGTTCAAGACTATGGCTACACCTTC CASSPANRVQDYGYTF
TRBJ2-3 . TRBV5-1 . TGCGCCAGCCATCTAGATTCAGTCCACCAGTATTTT CASHLDSVHQYF
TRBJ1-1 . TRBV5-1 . TGCGCCAGCAGCCGTCGACTCGGGGAAAACACTGAAGCTTTCTTT CASSRRLGENTEAFF
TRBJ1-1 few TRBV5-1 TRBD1 TGCGCCAGCAGCCCCGGGACAGCGAACACTGAAGCTTTCTTT CASSPGTANTEAFF
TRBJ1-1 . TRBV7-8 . TGTGCCAGCAGCTTAACGGGGGGAGAAACTGAAGCTTTCTTT CASSLTGGETEAFF
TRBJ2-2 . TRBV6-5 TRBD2 TGTGCCAGCAGTTACTGGGGGGGAGTCGGGGAGCTGTTTTTT CASSYWGGVGELFF
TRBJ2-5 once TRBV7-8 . TGTGCCAGCAGCTTACAGGGTTGGCAAGAGACCCAGTACTTC CASSLQGWQETQYF
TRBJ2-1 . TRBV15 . TGTGCCACCAGCAGTATCAATGAGCAGTTCTTC CATSSINEQFF
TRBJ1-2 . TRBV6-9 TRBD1 TGTGCCAGCAGTTATTCGAACCAGGGGGCGGCTAACTATGGCTACACCTTC CASSYSNQGAANYGYTF
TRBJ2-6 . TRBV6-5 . TGTGCCAGCACGGGACTCTCTGGGGCCAACGTCCTGACTTTC CASTGLSGANVLTF